These T cell receptor beta chains were read from a single sample in a study of control samples from healthy donors and cancer patients. The method was immunoSEQ multiplex PCR; TCRdb's version includes in-frame clones alone and lacks a portion of them. The sample consists of roughly 130,000 clones, nearly 90% of them appearing once. Sequencing input: blood. These receptors were taken from a man in his fifties or sixties in good health. Both conserved end residues are part of each CDR3. The D gene is left open where the match is weak. Only part of the rows carry a size: once, few, many, or a class if the clone is expanded.

TRBV10-2,NA,NA,TRBJ1-6,TGCGCCAGCAGTGAGTCCGGGGGCCGGAATTCACCCCTCCACTTT,CASSESGGRNSPLHF
TRBV19,NA,TRBD2,TRBJ2-7,TGTGCCAGTAGTATAGATCACCCCAGCGGGGGATTTTACTACGAGCAGTACTTC,CASSIDHPSGGFYYEQYF
TRBV19,NA,TRBD2,TRBJ2-7,TGTGCCAGTAGTCGCGGACTAGCGGGGTTCCCCGAGCAGTACTTC,CASSRGLAGFPEQYF
TRBV6-2/TRBV6-3,NA,TRBD1,TRBJ1-2,TGTGCCAGCAGCCCTACCACGGACAGGGGGCCCTATGGCTACACCTTC,CASSPTTDRGPYGYTF
TRBV21-1,NA,NA,TRBJ2-7,TGTGCCAGCAGCGCCCGGGACAGGGTTATAAACGAGCAGTACTTC,CASSARDRVINEQYF
TRBV5-6,NA,NA,TRBJ1-2,TGTGCCAGCAGAGACCCCTACTATGGCTACACCTTC,CASRDPYYGYTF
TRBV30,NA,TRBD1,TRBJ2-3,TGTGCCTGGGCAGGGGGTTCTCCAGATACGCAGTATTTT,CAWAGGSPDTQYF
TRBV9,NA,NA,TRBJ2-5,TGTGCCAGCAGCGTAGGGACAGAAGAGACCCAGTACTTC,CASSVGTEETQYF
TRBV10-3,once,NA,TRBJ2-7,TGTGCCATCAGTGAGTATGGGGGAACCTACGAGCAGTACTTC,CAISEYGGTYEQYF
TRBV7-9,NA,NA,TRBJ2-1,TGTGCCAGCAGCTCCGCCACAGGGTCCTCCTACAATGAGCAGTTCTTC,CASSSATGSSYNEQFF
TRBV11-2,NA,NA,TRBJ2-1,TGTGCCAGCAGCTTAGTTCTAGGGACCCATGGGGGTGAGCAGTTCTTC,CASSLVLGTHGGEQFF
TRBV28,NA,NA,TRBJ1-1,TGTGCCAGCAGTCCGCGAACAGGTTCTCTTGGCACTGAAGCTTTCTTT,CASSPRTGSLGTEAFF
TRBV21-1,NA,NA,TRBJ2-2,TGTGCCAGCAGCAAAGCTTTGGTCAGGGGAGGTACCGGGGAGCTGTTTTTT,CASSKALVRGGTGELFF
TRBV14,NA,TRBD1,TRBJ2-5,TGTGCCAGCAGCGCCCGGACAGGGGGACAAGAGACCCAGTACTTC,CASSARTGGQETQYF
TRBV28,NA,TRBD1,TRBJ2-7,TGTGCCAGCAGCAGACAGGGGTCAGCCTACGAGCAGTACTTC,CASSRQGSAYEQYF
TRBV3-1/TRBV3-2,NA,NA,TRBJ1-2,TGTGCCAGCAGCCGAGGGCAGGGATATGGCTACACCTTC,CASSRGQGYGYTF
TRBV7-3,NA,TRBD1,TRBJ2-3,TGTGCCAGCAGCTTAAACGGACAGGGATCTCGGGATACGCAGTATTTT,CASSLNGQGSRDTQYF
TRBV28,NA,NA,TRBJ2-1,TGTGCCAGCAGCAGAACTAGCTCCTACAATGAGCAGTTCTTC,CASSRTSSYNEQFF
TRBV18,NA,NA,TRBJ2-5,TGTGCCAGCTCACCCGGGCAAATTCAAGAGACCCAGTACTTC,CASSPGQIQETQYF
TRBV28,once,NA,TRBJ2-1,TGTGCCAGCAGCCAATACAGGACCTCCTACAATGAGCAGTTCTTC,CASSQYRTSYNEQFF
TRBV4-2,NA,TRBD1,TRBJ2-3,TGTGCCAGCAGCCAAGGAACAGGGGTCACAGATACGCAGTATTTT,CASSQGTGVTDTQYF
TRBV11-2,NA,NA,TRBJ1-5,TGTGCCAACTCTGCCGGGGAGGAGTTGAGTAATCAGCCCCAGCATTTT,CANSAGEELSNQPQHF
TRBV7-2,NA,NA,TRBJ2-7,TGTGCCAGCACCTCGGTTTCTACACCTTACGAGCAGTACTTC,CASTSVSTPYEQYF
TRBV11-1,once,NA,TRBJ2-1,TGTGCCAGCAGTCGTTCGGCAGGGGTCCACAATGAGCAGTTCTTC,CASSRSAGVHNEQFF
TRBV14,NA,NA,TRBJ2-7,TGTGCCAGCAGCCAACTAGGGGGTGTATACGAGCAGTACTTC,CASSQLGGVYEQYF
TRBV4-1,NA,NA,TRBJ1-6,TGCGCCCGCAGCCGGGGGGGTGGAAGGGCTCGGAATTCACCCCTCCACTTT,CARSRGGGRARNSPLHF
TRBV7-7,NA,NA,TRBJ2-2,TGTGCCAGCAGTTTTCGCAGTGCCACCGGGGAGCTGTTTTTT,CASSFRSATGELFF
TRBV6-5,few,NA,TRBJ1-2,TGTGCCAGCAGCCCACCGGGTCAGGTCTATGGCTACACCTTC,CASSPPGQVYGYTF
TRBV28,NA,NA,TRBJ1-4,TGTGCCAGCAGTTTTGGGACGGCCGGAAAACTGTTTTTT,CASSFGTAGKLFF
TRBV5-4,NA,TRBD1,TRBJ2-1,TGTGCCAGCAGCTTGGGTACAGGGGGGTACAATGAGCAGTTCTTC,CASSLGTGGYNEQFF
TRBV7-3,NA,NA,TRBJ2-3,TGTGCCAGCAGCCCGGCCTGGGCGGGCACAGATACGCAGTATTTT,CASSPAWAGTDTQYF
TRBV9,NA,NA,TRBJ2-7,TGTGCCAGCAGCGTAGCGGGGGGCCCATTAGACGAGCAGTACTTC,CASSVAGGPLDEQYF
TRBV12-3/TRBV12-4,NA,TRBD2,TRBJ2-7,TGTGCCAGCAGTTTTGGGAGGGCCTACGAGCAGTACTTC,CASSFGRAYEQYF
TRBV5-6,few,TRBD1,TRBJ2-7,TGTGCCAGCAGCAAACAGGGGGCAGGGGTCTTC,CASSKQGAGVF
TRBV3-1/TRBV3-2,NA,TRBD1,TRBJ1-2,TGTGCCAGCAGCCAAGTATGGGACAGGGGGTCCCCTGGCTACACCTTC,CASSQVWDRGSPGYTF
TRBV12-3/TRBV12-4,NA,NA,TRBJ2-7,TGTGCCAGCAGCCTTACCTACGAGCAGTACTTC,CASSLTYEQYF
TRBV2,NA,TRBD1,TRBJ1-3,TGTGCCAGCCAGAATCAGGGGGCGCACGGAAACACCATATATTTT,CASQNQGAHGNTIYF
TRBV2,few,NA,TRBJ1-4,TGTGCCAGCAGCCCGACCACGACTAATGAAAAACTGTTTTTT,CASSPTTTNEKLFF
TRBV30,NA,NA,TRBJ1-1,TGTGCCTGGAGTTCCACGAGGAACACTGAAGCTTTCTTT,CAWSSTRNTEAFF
TRBV14,once,NA,TRBJ2-3,TGTGCCAGCAGCGATCTACGGGCAGATACGCAGTATTTT,CASSDLRADTQYF
TRBV6-5,NA,TRBD1,TRBJ1-2,TGTGCCAGCAGACCCAGACAGGGGGCTGGCTACACCTTC,CASRPRQGAGYTF
TRBV10-3,NA,NA,TRBJ1-1,TGTGCCATCAGTGAGTCTTCGTCGAACACTGAAGCTTTCTTT,CAISESSSNTEAFF
TRBV30,few,NA,TRBJ2-2,TGTGCCTGGACCGCTAGCGTTCCCGGGGAGCTGTTTTTT,CAWTASVPGELFF
TRBV2,NA,NA,TRBJ2-7,TGTGCCTCTGAGGCCTACGAGCAGTACTTC,CASEAYEQYF
TRBV11-3,NA,NA,TRBJ2-1,TGTGCCAGCAGCGAAACAGACTACAATGAGCAGTTCTTC,CASSETDYNEQFF
TRBV28,once,NA,TRBJ1-2,TGTGCCAGCCGGGATTCTACGAACTATGGCTACACCTTC,CASRDSTNYGYTF
TRBV12-3/TRBV12-4,NA,NA,TRBJ2-7,TGTGCCAGCAGTCTCCAAGCCTACGAGCAGTACTTC,CASSLQAYEQYF